This T cell receptor beta chain was documented in a study of regulatory T cells in long-lasting Graves disease. Relying on iRepertoire HTBI primers and Arm-PCR of CDR3 regions, the team built TCR beta libraries. Via MiXCR, TCRdb re-called the multiplex PCR reads, giving one row per CDR3 protein. Found here are hundreds of thousands of distinct CDR3 sequences, about 13% of them singletons; the top ten hold 10%. Documented time point: newly diagnosed GD, antithyroid drugs for less than 3 months. Scientists built the TCR library using RNA that was extracted from PBMCs. Only a few counts were recorded for this clonotype. Per the germline V gene, CDR1 is SGDLS and CDR2 is YYNGEE. Trimming stripped 0 bases from V and 0 bases from J, with 7 bases between. This CDR3 is 15 amino acids long. These data are also associated with another study on T cells in Graves' hyperthyroidism and ophthalmopathy.

This clonotype was obtained from a man aged 30 to 39 with Graves disease. The chain recombines TRBV9 with TRBJ2-4, with D possibly called TRBD1 or TRBD2 (5 bases each). The sequenced sample was peripheral blood mononuclear cells (PBMCs), obtained at new diagnosis, from a patient treated with antithyroid drugs. For the CDR3, the DNA is TGTGCCAGCAGCGTAGAAGGGACAGCCAAAAACATTCAGTACTTC. This sequence encodes CASSVEGTAKNIQYF.